This is a list of T cell receptor beta chains from one sample in a study of blood T cell repertoires in COVID-19. Profiled with immunoSEQ multiplex PCR; TCRdb holds only in-frame clones, not every one. In the table there are roughly 430,000 clones, roughly 86% of which are singletons. The sequencing sample was made of PBMCs or T cells enriched from blood (not recorded which). The receptors come from a woman aged 40 to 49 with acute COVID-19. CDR3s include the opening cysteine and the closing phenylalanine or tryptophan.

TRBJ2-3	TRBV24-1	CATSDFRQRSTDTQYF
TRBJ2-3	TRBV19	CASSIVGSGGVDTQYF
TRBJ1-1	TRBV19	CASRLQAGAWGTEAFF
TRBJ1-2	TRBV5-1	CASSRGQGPYGYTF
TRBJ2-5	TRBV2	CASSPPLGVETQYF
TRBJ2-1	TRBV6-5	CASSYSGLRYNEQFF
TRBJ2-3	TRBV24-1	CATSPGRGATDTQYF
TRBJ2-5	TRBV2	CASSFVSQETQYF
TRBJ1-2	TRBV10-3	CAISEVGTGYGYTF
TRBJ1-4	TRBV4-1	CASSQTAQGIWEKLFF
TRBJ2-2	TRBV27	CASSLAGQTNTGELFF
TRBJ1-3	TRBV30	CAWSQGGGISGNTIYF
TRBJ2-1	TRBV12-5	CASGLDGGTSLFF
TRBJ1-4	TRBV10-1	CASRGGTGGMVDANEKLFF
TRBJ1-2	TRBV15	CATSEAGGAANYGYTF
TRBJ2-5	TRBV2	CASSELSSGAQETQYF
TRBJ2-2	TRBV2	CASAGTENTGELFF
TRBJ1-5	TRBV7-2	CASSPTGYNQPQHF
TRBJ2-3	TRBV5-5	CASSTPELAGASTSTDTQYF
TRBJ2-1	TRBV10-3	CAISPRTSESYNEQFF
TRBJ1-1	TRBV3-1/TRBV3-2	CASSQDLKVTGGEAFF
TRBJ2-7	TRBV18	CASSLSNYEQYF
TRBJ1-2	TRBV5-1	CASSPGQDNLGYTF
TRBJ2-7	TRBV21-1	CASSHGQGHEQYF
TRBJ2-5	TRBV7-2	CASGIGSRVETQYF
TRBJ2-7	TRBV7-9	CASTTGGDPYEQYF
TRBJ1-1	TRBV6-1	CASTFRGSDTEAFF
TRBJ1-5	TRBV5-8	CASSLAYDRGPYSNQPQHF
TRBJ2-1	TRBV27	CASVRGAPYNEQFF
TRBJ1-2	TRBV6-5	CASSYQGIDGYTF
TRBJ1-3	TRBV3-1/TRBV3-2	CASGLLDGTIYF
TRBJ1-2	TRBV6-1	CASSARPGATYGYTF
TRBJ1-1	TRBV19	CASSMGTGLGTEAFF
TRBJ1-6	TRBV24-1	CATRGKSPLHF
TRBJ2-1	TRBV15	CATSRGDRDHNEQFF
TRBJ2-5	TRBV10-2	CASSERWGGWETQYF
TRBJ2-2	TRBV7-7	CASSREVNTGELFF
TRBJ2-2	TRBV6-1	CASSEFEVGTGELFF
TRBJ1-1	TRBV14	CASSQDKIGQGDTEAFF
TRBJ1-1	TRBV30	CAWSPGRGTTEAFF
TRBJ2-3	TRBV27	CASSPNRVADTQYF
TRBJ2-1	TRBV25-1	CASSVTGTGGLGSNEQFF
TRBJ2-1	TRBV29-1	CSITARDRAYNEQFF
TRBJ2-3	TRBV25-1	CASQLAGITDTQYF
TRBJ1-5	TRBV5-6	CASSATGDYQPQHF
TRBJ2-7	TRBV27	CASSLSEDGVSYEQYF
TRBJ2-3	TRBV4-2	CASESNGGGSEFSTDTQYF
TRBJ1-5	TRBV10-2	CASKKDSVNNQPQHF
TRBJ1-6	TRBV6-2/TRBV6-3	CASSYSAQDPSYNSPLHF
TRBJ1-2	TRBV30	CAWSVGGYGYTF
TRBJ1-6	TRBV27	CASRRDRGNSPLHF
TRBJ2-7	TRBV7-8	CASSRSAMDRSYEQYF
TRBJ2-7	TRBV4-1	CASSPLTGGVYEQYF
TRBJ2-3	TRBV18	CASSPNGQKIDTQYF
TRBJ1-1	TRBV18	CASSPPSSTGGGFF
TRBJ1-1	TRBV3-1/TRBV3-2	CASSRGTGGTEAFF
TRBJ1-4	TRBV6-5	CASSYGRATNEKLFF